The rows below give T cell receptor beta chains drawn from one sample of a study of blood T cell repertoires in COVID-19. Produced via immunoSEQ multiplex PCR; TCRdb's table is partial and in-frame only. The repertoire includes more than 200,000 clones, 70% to 90% of them detected once, and about 0.7% sits in the top ten. Sequencing input: peripheral blood. The source is a human donor in a cohort sampled during active COVID-19. The CDR3 runs from the conserved cysteine through the conserved F or W. D genes are given only for firm matches. Rows may omit the clone size; those that give it use once, few, many or a size class.

clone_size: once; d_call: .; cdr3_length: 11; j_call: TRBJ1-1; v_call: TRBV29-1; cdr3_nt: TGCAGCGTTGAAGACGTGTCGGAAGCTTTCTTT; cdr3_aa: CSVEDVSEAFF
clone_size: few; d_call: .; cdr3_length: 14; j_call: TRBJ2-7; v_call: TRBV5-1; cdr3_nt: TGCGCCAGCAGCTTGGAAGCGGGCCCCTACGAGCAGTACTTC; cdr3_aa: CASSLEAGPYEQYF
clone_size: .; d_call: .; cdr3_length: 16; j_call: TRBJ2-1; v_call: TRBV5-1; cdr3_nt: TGCGCCAGCAGCCGACGGCCCGGGGTGGAATACAATGAGCAGTTCTTC; cdr3_aa: CASSRRPGVEYNEQFF
clone_size: .; d_call: .; cdr3_length: 14; j_call: TRBJ1-5; v_call: TRBV11-2; cdr3_nt: TGTGCCAGCAGCTCGGACGGGGGGAATCAGCCCCAGCATTTT; cdr3_aa: CASSSDGGNQPQHF
clone_size: .; d_call: TRBD2; cdr3_length: 15; j_call: TRBJ2-7; v_call: TRBV3-1/TRBV3-2; cdr3_nt: TGTGCCAGCAGCCAATCACTAGCGGGGGCCTACGAGCAGTACTTC; cdr3_aa: CASSQSLAGAYEQYF
clone_size: .; d_call: .; cdr3_length: 17; j_call: TRBJ2-7; v_call: TRBV28; cdr3_nt: TGTGCCAGCAGGTCTTTTACCGGATCCAGGGGGAGGAACGAGCAGTACTTC; cdr3_aa: CASRSFTGSRGRNEQYF
clone_size: .; d_call: .; cdr3_length: 12; j_call: TRBJ2-1; v_call: TRBV18; cdr3_nt: TGTGCCAGCTCAACAATCTACAATGAGCAGTTCTTC; cdr3_aa: CASSTIYNEQFF
clone_size: .; d_call: .; cdr3_length: 12; j_call: TRBJ1-2; v_call: TRBV24-1; cdr3_nt: TGTGCCACCAGTTCAGGGGACTATGGCTACACCTTC; cdr3_aa: CATSSGDYGYTF
clone_size: .; d_call: .; cdr3_length: 14; j_call: TRBJ1-1; v_call: TRBV6-2/TRBV6-3; cdr3_nt: TGTGCCAGCAGTAACGGGGGGCGTGACACTGAAGCTTTCTTT; cdr3_aa: CASSNGGRDTEAFF
clone_size: .; d_call: .; cdr3_length: 13; j_call: TRBJ2-7; v_call: TRBV7-3; cdr3_nt: TGTGCCAGCAGCGCAGGGTCCGCTTACGAGCAGTACTTC; cdr3_aa: CASSAGSAYEQYF
clone_size: .; d_call: TRBD1; cdr3_length: 17; j_call: TRBJ2-7; v_call: TRBV28; cdr3_nt: TGTGCCAGCAGTGCAGTCAACCGGGACAGGGGGCAATACGAGCAGTACTTC; cdr3_aa: CASSAVNRDRGQYEQYF
clone_size: .; d_call: TRBD2; cdr3_length: 15; j_call: TRBJ2-7; v_call: TRBV27; cdr3_nt: TGTGCCAGCAGTCCCTCGCCTAGCGGGAGCTACGAGCAGTACTTC; cdr3_aa: CASSPSPSGSYEQYF
clone_size: .; d_call: TRBD1; cdr3_length: 15; j_call: TRBJ2-7; v_call: TRBV18; cdr3_nt: TGTGCCAGCTCACCACCGGGACAGGGCTACTACGAGCAGTACTTC; cdr3_aa: CASSPPGQGYYEQYF
clone_size: .; d_call: TRBD2; cdr3_length: 13; j_call: TRBJ2-5; v_call: TRBV19; cdr3_nt: TGTGCCAGTAGGGGACTATATCGGGAGACCCAGTACTTC; cdr3_aa: CASRGLYRETQYF
clone_size: many; d_call: .; cdr3_length: 14; j_call: TRBJ1-1; v_call: TRBV5-6; cdr3_nt: TGTGCCAGCAGCGTAGGACAGCTGAGCACTGAAGCTTTCTTT; cdr3_aa: CASSVGQLSTEAFF
clone_size: once; d_call: .; cdr3_length: 13; j_call: TRBJ1-2; v_call: TRBV27; cdr3_nt: TGTGCCAGCAGTTCCCCCCCAGGGAATGGCTACACCTTC; cdr3_aa: CASSSPPGNGYTF
clone_size: .; d_call: .; cdr3_length: 15; j_call: TRBJ1-3; v_call: TRBV6-5; cdr3_nt: TGTGCCAGCAGTTACATGCGAAGTTCTGGAAACACCATATATTTT; cdr3_aa: CASSYMRSSGNTIYF
clone_size: .; d_call: .; cdr3_length: 13; j_call: TRBJ2-2; v_call: TRBV19; cdr3_nt: TGTGCCAGTAGCCCCAGGGAAGCCGGGGAGCTGTTTTTT; cdr3_aa: CASSPREAGELFF
clone_size: once; d_call: .; cdr3_length: 14; j_call: TRBJ2-7; v_call: TRBV7-9; cdr3_nt: TGTGCCAGCAGCTTAGGGACGCGGGTCTACGAGCAGTACTTC; cdr3_aa: CASSLGTRVYEQYF
clone_size: .; d_call: TRBD1; cdr3_length: 14; j_call: TRBJ2-7; v_call: TRBV7-2; cdr3_nt: TGTGCCAGCAGCCCGGACAGGGGGCGGATCGAGCAGTACTTC; cdr3_aa: CASSPDRGRIEQYF
clone_size: .; d_call: .; cdr3_length: 14; j_call: TRBJ1-6; v_call: TRBV3-1/TRBV3-2; cdr3_nt: TGTGCCAGCAGCCAAGTTCAGTCCAATTCACCCCTCCACTTT; cdr3_aa: CASSQVQSNSPLHF